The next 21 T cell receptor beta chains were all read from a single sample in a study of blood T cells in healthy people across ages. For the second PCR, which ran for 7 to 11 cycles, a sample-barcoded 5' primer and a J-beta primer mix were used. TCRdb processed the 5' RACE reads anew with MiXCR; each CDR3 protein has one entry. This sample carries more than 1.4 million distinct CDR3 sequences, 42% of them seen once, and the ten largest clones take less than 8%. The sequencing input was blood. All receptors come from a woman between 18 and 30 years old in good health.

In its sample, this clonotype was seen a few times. The CDR3 loop reads CSVLRDYGYTF. CDR3 in DNA: TGCAGCGTTCTCAGGGACTATGGCTACACCTTC. The genes are TRBV29-1 and TRBJ1-2; the D gene is possibly TRBD1 (5 bases). The CDR3 runs to 11 residues. V was clipped by 5 bases and J by 3 bases, with 7 bases between them. Looked up from germline, CDR1 is SQVTM and CDR2 is ANQGSEA.

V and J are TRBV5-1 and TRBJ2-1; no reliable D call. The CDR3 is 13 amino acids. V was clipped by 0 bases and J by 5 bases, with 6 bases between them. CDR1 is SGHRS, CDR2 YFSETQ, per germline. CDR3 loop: CASSLVQDNEQFF. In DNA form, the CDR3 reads TGCGCCAGCAGCTTGGTGCAGGACAATGAGCAGTTCTTC. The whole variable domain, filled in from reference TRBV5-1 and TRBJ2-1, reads KAGVTQTPRYLIKTRGQQVTLSCSPISGHRSVSWYQQTPGQGLQFLFEYFSETQRNKGNFPGRFSGRQFSNSRSEMNVSTLELGDSALYLCASSLVQDNEQFFGPGTRLTVL.

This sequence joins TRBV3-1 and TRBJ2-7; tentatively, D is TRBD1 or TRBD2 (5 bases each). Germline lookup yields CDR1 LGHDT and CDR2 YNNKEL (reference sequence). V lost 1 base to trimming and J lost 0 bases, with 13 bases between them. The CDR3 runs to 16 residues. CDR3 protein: CASSQVRNGASYEQYF. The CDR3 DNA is TGTGCCAGCAGCCAAGTACGCAACGGGGCCTCCTACGAGCAGTACTTC.

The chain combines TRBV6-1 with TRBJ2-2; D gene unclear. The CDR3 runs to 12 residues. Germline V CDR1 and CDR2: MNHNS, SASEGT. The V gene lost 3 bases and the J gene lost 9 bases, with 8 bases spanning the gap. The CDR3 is CASSDLFWELFF. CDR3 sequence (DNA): TGTGCCAGCAGTGACCTGTTCTGGGAGCTGTTTTTT.

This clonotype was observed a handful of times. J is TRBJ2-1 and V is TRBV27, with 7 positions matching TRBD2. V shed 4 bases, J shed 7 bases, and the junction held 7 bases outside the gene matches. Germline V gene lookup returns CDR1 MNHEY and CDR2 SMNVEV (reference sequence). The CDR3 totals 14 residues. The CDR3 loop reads CASSSMGGVNEQFF. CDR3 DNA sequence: TGTGCCAGCAGTTCAATGGGGGGGGTGAATGAGCAGTTCTTC.

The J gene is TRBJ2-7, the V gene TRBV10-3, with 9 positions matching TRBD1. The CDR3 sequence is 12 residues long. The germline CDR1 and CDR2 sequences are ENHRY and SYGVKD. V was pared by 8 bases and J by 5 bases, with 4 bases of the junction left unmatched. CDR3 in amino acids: CAIGTGGNEQYF. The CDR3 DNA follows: TGTGCCATCGGCACAGGGGGCAACGAGCAGTACTTC.

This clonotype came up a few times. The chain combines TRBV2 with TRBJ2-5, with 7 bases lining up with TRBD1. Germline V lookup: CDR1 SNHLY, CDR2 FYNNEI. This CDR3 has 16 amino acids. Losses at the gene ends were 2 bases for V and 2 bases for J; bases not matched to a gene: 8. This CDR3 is CASSESQGTAQETQYF. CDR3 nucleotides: TGTGCCAGCAGTGAAAGTCAAGGGACAGCTCAAGAGACCCAGTACTTC.

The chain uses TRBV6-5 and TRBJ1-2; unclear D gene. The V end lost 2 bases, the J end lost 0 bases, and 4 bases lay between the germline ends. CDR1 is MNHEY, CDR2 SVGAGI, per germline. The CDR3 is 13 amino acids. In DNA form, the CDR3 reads TGTGCCAGCAGTTACAGGGCTAACTATGGCTACACCTTC. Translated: CASSYRANYGYTF.

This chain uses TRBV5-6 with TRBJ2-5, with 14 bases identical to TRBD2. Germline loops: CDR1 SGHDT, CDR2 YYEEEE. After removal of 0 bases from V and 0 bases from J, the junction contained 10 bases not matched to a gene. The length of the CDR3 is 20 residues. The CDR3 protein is CASSLAPGTSGRRHQETQYF. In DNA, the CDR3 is TGTGCCAGCAGCTTGGCTCCCGGGACTAGCGGGAGACGCCACCAAGAGACCCAGTACTTC.

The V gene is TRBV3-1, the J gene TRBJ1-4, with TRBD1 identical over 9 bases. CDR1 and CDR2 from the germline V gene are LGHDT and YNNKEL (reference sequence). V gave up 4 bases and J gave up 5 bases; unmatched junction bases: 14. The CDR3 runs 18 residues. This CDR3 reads CASSPSVNRGPLNEKLFF. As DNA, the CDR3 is TGTGCCAGCAGCCCCTCAGTCAACAGGGGGCCCCTGAATGAAAAACTGTTTTTT.

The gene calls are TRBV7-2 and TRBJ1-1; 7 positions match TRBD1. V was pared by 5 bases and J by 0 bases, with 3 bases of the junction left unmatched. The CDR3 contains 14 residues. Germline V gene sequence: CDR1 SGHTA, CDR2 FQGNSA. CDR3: CASSGQAVNTEAFF. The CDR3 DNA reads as TGTGCCAGCAGCGGACAGGCGGTGAACACTGAAGCTTTCTTT.

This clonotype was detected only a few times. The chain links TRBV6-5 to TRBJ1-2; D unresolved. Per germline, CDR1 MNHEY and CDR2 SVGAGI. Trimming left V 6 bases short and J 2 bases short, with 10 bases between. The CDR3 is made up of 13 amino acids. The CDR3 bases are TGTGCCAGCAGCTCCCACATGAACTATGGCTACACCTTC. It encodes CASSSHMNYGYTF.

The CDR3 sequence is CASRGSGSTGNQPQHF. The CDR3 region has the DNA TGTGCCAGCAGGGGGTCCGGGTCCACCGGCAATCAGCCCCAGCATTTT. The genes are TRBV2 and TRBJ1-5, with no clear D. The germline V gene has CDR1 SNHLY and CDR2 FYNNEI. This CDR3 comprises 16 residues. V was shortened by 6 bases and J by 2 bases, with 17 bases between the two germline ends.

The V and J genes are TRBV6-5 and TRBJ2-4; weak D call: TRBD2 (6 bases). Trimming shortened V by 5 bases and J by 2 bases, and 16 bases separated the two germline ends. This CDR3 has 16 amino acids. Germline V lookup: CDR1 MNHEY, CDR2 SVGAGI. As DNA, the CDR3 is TGTGCCAGCAGTAGGCTAACGACTAGTCCCAAAAACATTCAGTACTTC. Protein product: CASSRLTTSPKNIQYF.

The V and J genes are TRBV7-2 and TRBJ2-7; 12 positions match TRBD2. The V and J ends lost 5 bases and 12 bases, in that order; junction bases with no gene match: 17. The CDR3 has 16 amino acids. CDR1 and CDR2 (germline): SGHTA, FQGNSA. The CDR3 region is CASSRLAGAAQETRYF. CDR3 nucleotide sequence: TGTGCCAGCAGCCGACTAGCGGGGGCCGCCCAAGAGACCCGGTACTTC. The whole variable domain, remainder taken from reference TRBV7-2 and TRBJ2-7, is GAGVSQSPSNKVTEKGKDVELRCDPISGHTALYWYRQSLGQGLEFLIYFQGNSAPDKSGLPSDRFSAERTGGSVSTLTIQRTQQEDSAVYLCASSRLAGAAQETRYFGPGTRLTVT.

CDR3 sequence (DNA): TGTGCCAGCAGGATTAGCGGGAGTGTAGATACGCAGTATTTT. This translates into CASRISGSVDTQYF. J is TRBJ2-3 and V is TRBV6-2 or TRBV6-3; 9 bases match TRBD2. From germline, CDR1 is MNHEY and CDR2 SVGEGT. CDR3 length equals 14 residues. V was clipped by 6 bases and J by 5 bases; unmatched bases: 6.

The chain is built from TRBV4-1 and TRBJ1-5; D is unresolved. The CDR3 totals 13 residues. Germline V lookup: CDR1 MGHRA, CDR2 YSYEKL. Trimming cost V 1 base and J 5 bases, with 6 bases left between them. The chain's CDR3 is CASSQGVDQPQHF. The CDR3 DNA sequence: TGCGCCAGCAGCCAAGGGGTTGATCAGCCCCAGCATTTT.

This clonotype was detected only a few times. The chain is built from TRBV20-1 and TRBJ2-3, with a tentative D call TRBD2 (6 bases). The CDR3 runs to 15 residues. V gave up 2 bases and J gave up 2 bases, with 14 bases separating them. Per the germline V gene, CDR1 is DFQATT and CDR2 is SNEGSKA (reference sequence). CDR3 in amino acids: CSARSWGVNTDTQYF. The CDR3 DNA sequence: TGCAGTGCTAGATCCTGGGGGGTTAACACAGATACGCAGTATTTT.

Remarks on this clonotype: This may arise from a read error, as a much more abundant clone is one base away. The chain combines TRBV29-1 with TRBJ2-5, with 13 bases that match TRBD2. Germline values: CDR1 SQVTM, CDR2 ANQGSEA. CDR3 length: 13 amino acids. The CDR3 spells CSTGLAGPETQCF. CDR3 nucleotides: TGCAGCACGGGACTAGCGGGGCCAGAGACCCAGTGCTTC.

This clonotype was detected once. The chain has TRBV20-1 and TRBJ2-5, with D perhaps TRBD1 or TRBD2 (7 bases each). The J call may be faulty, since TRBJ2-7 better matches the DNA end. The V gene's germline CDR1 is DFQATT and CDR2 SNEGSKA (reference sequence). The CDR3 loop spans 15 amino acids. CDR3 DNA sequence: TGCAGTGCTAGGGCAATGGGGGCAGGGGGGGGCGAGCAGTACTTC. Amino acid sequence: CSARAMGAGGGEQYF.

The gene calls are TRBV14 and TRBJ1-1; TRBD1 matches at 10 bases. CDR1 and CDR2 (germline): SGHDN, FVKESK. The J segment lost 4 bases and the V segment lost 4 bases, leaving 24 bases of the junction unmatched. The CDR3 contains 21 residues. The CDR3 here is CASSPFPGQGTNYGRSTEAFF. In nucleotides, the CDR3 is TGTGCCAGCAGCCCCTTTCCGGGACAGGGGACCAACTATGGCAGGAGCACTGAAGCTTTCTTT.